This is a list of T cell receptor beta chains from one sample in a study of cytomegalovirus exposure and HLA in healthy donors. Data came from immunoSEQ multiplex PCR; TCRdb stores just in-frame clones and leaves some out. This table lists approximately 50,000 clones. Material for sequencing was PBMCs. The source of these receptors is a male donor in good health and CMV-seropositive. Each CDR3 is given without its conserved first and last residue. D genes are given only for firm matches.

cdr3_aa	v_call	d_call
ASSVSGGPSYEQY	TRBV9	NA
ASSQRGDGFGIRPQH	TRBV4-1	NA
ASSISGVGTQY	TRBV19	TRBD2
AWSVTLRGNTEAF	TRBV30	NA
ASSPRLLAGWNEQF	TRBV7-9	TRBD2
AWTSLNSPLH	TRBV30	NA
ASSFRDPNTEAF	TRBV5-1	NA
ASSHLGRLGRNEQY	TRBV4-1	NA
ASSQGGGFGYT	TRBV7-3	NA
ASSGQLNTEAF	TRBV5-1	NA
ASSGQVNTEAF	TRBV2	TRBD1
ASSSGTGETDTQY	TRBV7-9	TRBD1
ASKERGSHTDTQY	TRBV2	TRBD2
ASSPYGEGMNTEAF	TRBV18	NA
ASSSGGTTEAF	TRBV11-2	NA
ASSDPGQGNEQF	TRBV6-1	TRBD1
ASSLDGTEETQY	TRBV5-1	TRBD1
ASTQSGGALSDTQY	TRBV9	TRBD2
ASSRGSGFEAF	TRBV9	NA
ASSRGLAGGAETQY	TRBV7-3	TRBD2
ASSLGRAGELF	TRBV27	NA
ASSFGPGASGLSRGSYNEQF	TRBV27	TRBD2
ASIETGGTDTQY	TRBV7-9	TRBD2
ASSIEAGGQLGAF	TRBV19	TRBD1
ASSLGWADNYGYT	TRBV7-9	NA
ASSQDVSGNYGYT	TRBV4-3	NA
ARSKGDSEQY	TRBV5-3	NA